This TCR beta chain came from a study of blood T cells in healthy people across ages. The CDR3 has 16 amino acids. Per germline, CDR1 DFQATT and CDR2 SNEGSKA (reference sequence). The authors ran a second PCR of 7 to 11 cycles using a sample-barcoded 5' primer and a J-beta primer mix. One entry per CDR3 protein, called by TCRdb with MiXCR from the 5' RACE reads. The repertoire has fewer than 900,000 distinct CDR3 sequences, around 46% of them found once; the top ten carry under 25%. This chain connects TRBV20-1 to TRBJ2-5, with 10 bases that match TRBD2. The J call is in doubt because the DNA end fits TRBJ2-7 better. The specimen was blood. This TCR was sampled from a woman aged 60-75 years in good health. For the CDR3, the DNA is TGCAGTGCCACCGGGACTAGCGATAGCATAGGGGGCGAGCAGTACTTC. Translating it yields CSATGTSDSIGGEQYF.